This TCR beta chain was identified during a study of PD-1 blockade in classical Hodgkin lymphoma. Whole-study results and caveats: Reasons behind the repertoire differences stay unclear, perhaps disease activity or earlier therapy. By C4D1, CD4+ diversity increased significantly, especially in complete responders. A reduction in baseline TCR diversity was reportedly seen in newly diagnosed patients relative to healthy donors.

Germline CDR1 SEHNR, CDR2 FQNEAQ (reference sequence). V trimming: 2 bases; J trimming: 1 base; junction bases outside the gene matches: 0. This CDR3 contains 16 residues. This sample's time point: cycle 4 day 1 (C4D1), after five to seven weeks of nivolumab. The patients all showed relapse after autologous stem cell transplantation, while their brentuximab vedotin exposure varied. A note on this clone: Its antigen is undetermined.

Clones were read by immunoSEQ multiplex PCR, and TCRdb kept only the in-frame ones, dropping some. Among about 44,000 clones listed, 60% to 75% were seen once. Sequenced material: peripheral blood mononuclear cells (PBMCs), taken before the fourth cycle of nivolumab. The V call is TRBV7-9, the J call TRBJ2-2, with 11 bases identical to TRBD2. The sequence was obtained from a human donor with classical Hodgkin lymphoma. The CDR3 sequence is CASSLTSGRNTGELFF. In DNA, the CDR3 is TGTGCCAGCAGCTTAACTAGCGGGAGGAACACCGGGGAGCTGTTTTTT.